The source of this TCR beta chain is a study of blood T cell repertoires in COVID-19. Study summary: T cells, B-cell-depleted T cells, or PBMCs supplied cDNA or gDNA.

Study processing details: Using reference gene primer amplification, nucleated cell counts were estimated. Profiling relied on immunoSEQ multiplex PCR, and the TCRdb table lists in-frame clones only, not all of them. V, J and clone size reflect that table, while D and trimming were determined from the DNA. Of some 87,000 clones in the sample, around 83% were seen once. CDR1 MNHNS and CDR2 SASEGT come from the germline V gene. The CDR3 covers 17 residues. The V gene end was trimmed by 4 bases and the J gene end by 2 bases; junction bases not matched to a gene: 9. The sample comprised peripheral blood. J is TRBJ1-5 and V is TRBV6-1; TRBD1 matches 9 bases. This clonotype was obtained from an elderly man with active or convalescent COVID-19. The CDR3 DNA reads TGTGCCAGCAGTGTAGGGACAGGGATTCGGGGCAATCAGCCCCAGCATTTT. It is translated as CASSVGTGIRGNQPQHF.